The 2 T cell receptor beta chains below all came from one sample that was sequenced in a study of T cell repertoires and HLA-DP antigens. TCRdb's table, derived via immunoSEQ multiplex PCR, lists solely in-frame clones and lacks some. Of 65,000 to 90,000 clones in the sample, just under 80% were seen once. Antigens for these TCRs are unknown. Sequencing input: CD4+ T cells from PBMCs. All receptors come from a man aged 55 to 70 in good health and CMV-seronegative.

The chain employs TRBV6-5 and TRBJ2-7; no reliable D call. Per germline, CDR1 MNHEY and CDR2 SVGAGI. The CDR3 length is 12 residues. CDR3 coding DNA: TGTGCCAGCAGTGGAAACTCCCACGAGCAGTACGTC. The encoded protein is CASSGNSHEQYV.

The chain links TRBV5-1 to TRBJ2-2; 7 bases fit TRBD1. This CDR3 contains 16 residues. Germline CDR1 SGHRS, CDR2 YFSETQ. The V and J ends lost 2 bases and 2 bases, in that order; junction bases with no gene match: 6. The CDR3 DNA follows: TGCGCCAGCAGCTTAAGACAGGGCGGTAACACCGGGGAGCTGTTTTTT. Translated: CASSLRQGGNTGELFF.